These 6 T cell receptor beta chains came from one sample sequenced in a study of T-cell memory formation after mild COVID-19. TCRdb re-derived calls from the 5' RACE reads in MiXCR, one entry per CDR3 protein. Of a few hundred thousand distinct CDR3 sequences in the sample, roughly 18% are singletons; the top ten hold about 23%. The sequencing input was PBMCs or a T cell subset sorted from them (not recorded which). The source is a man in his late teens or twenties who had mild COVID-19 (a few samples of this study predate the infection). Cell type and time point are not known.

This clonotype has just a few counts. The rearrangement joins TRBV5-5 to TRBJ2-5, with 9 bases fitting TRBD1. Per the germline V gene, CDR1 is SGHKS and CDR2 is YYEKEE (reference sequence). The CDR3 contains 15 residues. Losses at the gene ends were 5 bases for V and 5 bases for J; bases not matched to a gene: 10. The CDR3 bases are TGTGCCAGCAGTCTCCGGGACAGGGAGGTGGAGACCCAGTACTTC. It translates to CASSLRDREVETQYF. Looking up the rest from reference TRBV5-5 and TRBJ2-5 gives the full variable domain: DAGVTQSPTHLIKTRGQQVTLRCSPISGHKSVSWYQQVLGQGPQFIFQYYEKEERGRGNFPDRFSARQFPNYSSELNVNALLLGDSALYLCASSLRDREVETQYFGPGTRLLVL.

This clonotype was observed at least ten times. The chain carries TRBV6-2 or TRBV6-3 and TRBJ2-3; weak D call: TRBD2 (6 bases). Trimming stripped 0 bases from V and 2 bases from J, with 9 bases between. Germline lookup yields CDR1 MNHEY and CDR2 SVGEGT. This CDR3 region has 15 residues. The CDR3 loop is CASSYSTGVTDTQYF. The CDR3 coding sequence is TGTGCCAGCAGTTACTCGACGGGAGTCACAGATACGCAGTATTTT.

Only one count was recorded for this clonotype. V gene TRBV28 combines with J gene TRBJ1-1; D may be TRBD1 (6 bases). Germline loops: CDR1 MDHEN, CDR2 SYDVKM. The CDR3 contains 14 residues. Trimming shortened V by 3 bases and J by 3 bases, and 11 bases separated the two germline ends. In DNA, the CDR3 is TGTGCCAGCAGTTTCAGGGGCGGGTACACTGAAGCTTTCTTT. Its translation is CASSFRGGYTEAFF. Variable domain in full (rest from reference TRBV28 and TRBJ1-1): DVKVTQSSRYLVKRTGEKVFLECVQDMDHENMFWYRQDPGLGLRLIYFSYDVKMKEKGDIPEGYSVSREKKERFSLILESASTNQTSMYLCASSFRGGYTEAFFGQGTRLTVV.

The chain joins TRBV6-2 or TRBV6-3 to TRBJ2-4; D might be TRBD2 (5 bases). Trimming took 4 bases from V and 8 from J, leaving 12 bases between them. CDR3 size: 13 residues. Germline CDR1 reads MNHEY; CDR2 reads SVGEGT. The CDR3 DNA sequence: TGTGCCAGCAGTTTGGTTTGGGGAGACATTCAGTACTTC. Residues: CASSLVWGDIQYF.

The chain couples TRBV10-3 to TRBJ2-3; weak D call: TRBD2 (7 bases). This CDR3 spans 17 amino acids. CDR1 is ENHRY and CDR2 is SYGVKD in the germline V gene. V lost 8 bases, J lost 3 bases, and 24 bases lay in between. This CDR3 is CAIQGGGASPTTDTQYF. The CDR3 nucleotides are TGTGCCATCCAGGGTGGGGGGGCCTCTCCCACAACAGATACGCAGTATTTT.

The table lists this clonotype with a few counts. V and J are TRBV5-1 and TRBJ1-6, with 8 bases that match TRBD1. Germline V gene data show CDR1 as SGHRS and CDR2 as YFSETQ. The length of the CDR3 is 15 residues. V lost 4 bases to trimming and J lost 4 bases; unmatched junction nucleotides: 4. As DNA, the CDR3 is TGCGCCAGCAGCCTACGGACAGGGTATAATTCACCCCTCCACTTT. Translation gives CASSLRTGYNSPLHF.